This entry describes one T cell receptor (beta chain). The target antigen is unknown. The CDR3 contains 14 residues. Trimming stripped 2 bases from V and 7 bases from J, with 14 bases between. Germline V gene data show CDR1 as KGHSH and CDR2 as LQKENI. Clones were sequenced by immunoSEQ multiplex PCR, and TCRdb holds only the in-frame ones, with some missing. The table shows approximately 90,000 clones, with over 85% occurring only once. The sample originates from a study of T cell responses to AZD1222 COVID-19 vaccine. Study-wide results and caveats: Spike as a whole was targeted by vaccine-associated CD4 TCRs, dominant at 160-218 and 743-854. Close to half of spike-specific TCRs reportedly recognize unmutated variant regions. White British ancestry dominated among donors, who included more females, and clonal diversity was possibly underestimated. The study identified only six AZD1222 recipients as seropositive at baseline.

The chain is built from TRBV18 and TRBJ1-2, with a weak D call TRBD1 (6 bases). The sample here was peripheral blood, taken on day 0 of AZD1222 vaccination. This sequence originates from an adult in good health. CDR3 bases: TGTGCCAGCTCACCATCGGGGGGCGTACTTGGCTACACCTTC. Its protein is CASSPSGGVLGYTF.